This T cell receptor (beta chain) was documented in a study of OX40 agonist ivuxolimab in advanced cancers. Looking at the study overall: Of mixed ages from about 20 to 90 and averaging about 60 years, the group was just under 85% male.

Germline V gives CDR1 KGHSH, CDR2 LQKENI. The CDR3 extends over 17 amino acids. With 2 bases removed from V and 1 base from J, the gap between germline ends came to 15 bases. Generated by immunoSEQ multiplex PCR, the TCRdb table keeps only in-frame clones and is missing some. This table has approximately 74,000 clones, around 90% appearing once. The TCR sequence derives from an adult with an advanced solid tumor such as melanoma, head and neck, liver or kidney cancer. The sample here was CD4+ or CD8+ T cells sorted from blood, taken in a trial of the OX40 agonist ivuxolimab. The chain uses TRBV18 and TRBJ1-5; the D is unclear. The CDR3 region is CASSPSSPGVSNQPQHF. The CDR3 DNA follows: TGTGCCAGCTCACCAAGCAGCCCCGGCGTCAGCAATCAGCCCCAGCATTTT.